A single sample is the source of the 31 T cell receptor beta chains below, sequenced in a study of T cells in Graves' hyperthyroidism and ophthalmopathy. TCR beta CDR3 sequences were amplified from RNA transcripts. Using the HTBI primer set, a first-round RT-PCR was run on the TCR CDR3. TCRdb reprocessed the multiplex PCR reads via MiXCR and lists one record per CDR3 protein. This table has hundreds of thousands of distinct CDR3 sequences, around 14% appearing once. Sample: blood. These receptors came from a woman aged 18-29 years with Graves' hyperthyroidism.

This clonotype was seen only a few times. The chain recombines TRBV3-1 with TRBJ2-7, with 7 bases fitting TRBD2. In germline, CDR1 is LGHDT, CDR2 YNNKEL (reference sequence). V was pared by 3 bases and J by 0 bases, with 2 bases of the junction left unmatched. The CDR3 is 14 amino acids. The CDR3 protein is CASSQGGNSYEQYF. DNA of the CDR3: TGTGCCAGCAGCCAGGGGGGGAACTCCTACGAGCAGTACTTC.

This clonotype was seen repeatedly, ten times or more. V gene TRBV6-6 combines with J gene TRBJ1-2; possibly TRBD1 for D (5 bases). The CDR3 spans 14 residues. The ends were cut back, 2 bases at V and 7 bases at J, with 14 bases in the middle. The germline V gene has CDR1 MNHNY and CDR2 SVGAGI (reference sequence). In DNA form, the CDR3 reads TGTGCCAGCAGTTACCGGCAGGGAGGTCGTGGCTACACCTTC. This sequence encodes CASSYRQGGRGYTF.

This clonotype was observed many times. This chain joins TRBV11-1 and TRBJ2-5; tentatively, D is TRBD1 (5 bases). The CDR3 covers 16 residues. Per the germline V gene, CDR1 is SGHAT and CDR2 is FQDESV (reference sequence). Trimming stripped 2 bases from V and 2 bases from J, with 15 bases between. The CDR3 region is CASSLLGVTHQETQYF. The CDR3 DNA follows: TGTGCCAGCAGCTTATTAGGGGTGACCCATCAAGAGACCCAGTACTTC.

This clonotype has ten or more counts. This chain joins TRBV12-3 or TRBV12-4 and TRBJ2-1; 10 nucleotides match TRBD2. V lost 10 bases and J lost 5; bases outside the gene matches: 5. This CDR3 region has 13 residues. CDR3 sequence: CATSGRANNEQFF. The CDR3 coding sequence is TGTGCCACCAGCGGGAGGGCAAACAATGAGCAGTTCTTC.

This clonotype was seen repeatedly, ten times or more. This rearrangement joins TRBV4-1 to TRBJ2-1, with 11 bases lining up with TRBD2. CDR1 is MGHRA and CDR2 is YSYEKL in the germline V gene. The CDR3 covers 16 residues. V lost 1 base to trimming and J lost 2 bases; unmatched junction nucleotides: 1. The CDR3 coding sequence is TGCGCCAGCAGCCAAGGTAGCGGGAGGGCCTACAATGAGCAGTTCTTC. This gives the protein CASSQGSGRAYNEQFF.

This clonotype was recorded many times. This chain connects TRBV20-1 to TRBJ1-5; D is unresolved. The CDR3 is made up of 14 amino acids. V was pared by 2 bases and J by 0 bases, with 8 bases between. Germline V gives CDR1 DFQATT, CDR2 SNEGSKA (reference sequence). The CDR3 bases are TGCAGTGCTAGATACGAAAATAGCAATCAGCCCCAGCATTTT. It specifies CSARYENSNQPQHF.

This clonotype was found many times. The chain combines TRBV12-3 or TRBV12-4 with TRBJ2-7; unclear D gene. The CDR3 is made up of 12 amino acids. The V end lost 4 bases, the J end lost 9 bases, and 13 bases lay between the germline ends. CDR3 loop: CASSYSLTGQYF. The CDR3 nucleotides read TGTGCCAGCAGTTACAGCCTTACCGGGCAGTACTTC.

The chain couples TRBV10-3 to TRBJ2-7; TRBD1 aligns across 8 bases. The CDR3 is made up of 12 amino acids. Germline V gene data show CDR1 as ENHRY and CDR2 as SYGVKD. Trimming cost V 6 bases and J 5 bases; bases outside gene matches: 3. DNA for the CDR3: TGTGCCATCAGCCAGACAGGGGACGAGCAGTACTTC. Translated, it gives CAISQTGDEQYF.

This chain uses TRBV7-2 with TRBJ2-1, with 10 bases aligning to TRBD2. The germline V gene has CDR1 SGHTA and CDR2 FQGNSA. Trimming cost V 7 bases and J 8 bases; bases outside gene matches: 8. The CDR3 is 14 residues long. The CDR3 is CASTSGGGEDEQFF. The CDR3, as DNA: TGTGCCAGCACCAGCGGGGGGGGGGAGGATGAGCAGTTCTTC.

In this sample, this clonotype turned up many times. The chain combines TRBV28 with TRBJ1-2; D is ambiguous. Germline V CDR1 and CDR2: MDHEN, SYDVKM. The CDR3 runs 12 residues. V was clipped by 2 bases and J by 4 bases, with 5 bases between them. CDR3 sequence: CASSLEFYGYTF. As DNA, the CDR3 is TGTGCCAGCAGTTTAGAATTCTATGGCTACACCTTC.

This clonotype showed up just a few times. The rearrangement joins TRBV20-1 to TRBJ1-2, with D unresolved. The germline V gene encodes CDR1 DFQATT and CDR2 SNEGSKA (reference sequence). The germline V and J ends were trimmed by 1 base and 7 bases, with 16 bases remaining between them. The CDR3 contains 14 residues. The CDR3 region is CSARGTPPAGGYTF. The CDR3 DNA follows: TGCAGTGCTAGAGGAACCCCACCGGCGGGTGGCTACACCTTC.

This clonotype appeared many times. This sequence joins TRBV20-1 and TRBJ2-1; 9 nucleotides align to TRBD1. Germline V CDR1 and CDR2: DFQATT, SNEGSKA (reference sequence). The ends lost 5 bases at V and 6 bases at J; junction bases unmatched: 14. This CDR3 contains 16 residues. This CDR3 is CSAYTGTGGAINEQFF. The CDR3 nucleotides read TGCAGTGCTTATACCGGAACAGGGGGCGCGATCAATGAGCAGTTCTTC.

The rearrangement links TRBV19 to TRBJ2-7; D is tentatively TRBD1 or TRBD2 (6 bases each). This CDR3 comprises 16 residues. Germline assignment: CDR1 LNHDA and CDR2 SQIVND (reference sequence). The V end was cut by 0 bases, the J end by 2 bases, with 14 bases between. The CDR3 nucleotides are TGTGCCAGTAGTATAGATCTACGGGGGCCCACCTACGAGCAGTACTTC. Residues: CASSIDLRGPTYEQYF.

Ten or more counts support this clonotype. J is TRBJ2-1 and V is TRBV18, with D maybe TRBD1 (6 bases). The CDR3 extends over 16 amino acids. Germline V gives CDR1 KGHSH, CDR2 LQKENI. Trimming stripped 3 bases from V and 0 bases from J, with 12 bases between. CDR3 DNA sequence: TGTGCCAGCTCACCCAACCAGGGGACCTCCTACAATGAGCAGTTCTTC. It specifies CASSPNQGTSYNEQFF.

In its sample, this clonotype was seen many times. This chain links TRBV2 with TRBJ2-3; D unresolved. The germline V and J ends were trimmed by 2 bases and 0 bases, with 15 bases remaining between them. The germline CDR1 and CDR2 sequences are SNHLY and FYNNEI. The CDR3 has 17 amino acids. CDR3 sequence: CASSEPLRRTSTDTQYF. In DNA form, the CDR3 reads TGTGCCAGCAGTGAACCCCTCCGGAGAACTAGCACAGATACGCAGTATTTT.

In this sample, this clonotype turned up a few times. The gene calls are TRBV29-1 and TRBJ2-7; D may be TRBD1 (6 bases). Germline CDR1 and CDR2: SQVTM and ANQGSEA. CDR3 length: 12 residues. V dropped 4 bases and J dropped 7 bases, with 14 bases sitting between them. The CDR3 coding sequence is TGCAGCGTTGTGAGGGGGTCTGGAGAGCAGTACTTC. It is translated as CSVVRGSGEQYF.

With regard to this clonotype: A junction boundary mismatches the germline segment, possibly from a read error. The chain recombines TRBV2 with TRBJ2-7, with 12 bases identical to TRBD2. The CDR3 has 15 amino acids. Germline lookup yields CDR1 SNHLY and CDR2 FYNNEI. CDR3 region: CASSASSGGAIEQSF. The CDR3, as DNA: TGTGCCAGCAGTGCCTCTAGCGGGGGGGCCATCGAGCAGTCCTTC.

This clonotype was seen ten or more times. In nucleotides, the CDR3 is TGTGCCAGCAGTCACACATACCCCGGCGTGGATACGCAGTATTTT. This sequence encodes CASSHTYPGVDTQYF. The J gene is TRBJ2-3, the V gene TRBV6-1; D remains unclear. Between the trimmed V and J ends, which lost 5 bases and 6 bases, there was a span of 18 bases. Germline CDR1 MNHNS, CDR2 SASEGT. CDR3 length equals 15 residues.

The chain joins TRBV15 to TRBJ1-1; D ambiguous. The ends were cut back, 3 bases at V and 7 bases at J, with 9 bases in the middle. The length of the CDR3 is 12 residues. Germline V CDR1 and CDR2: LNHNV, YYDKDF (reference sequence). The CDR3 is CATSRDQYEAFF. The CDR3 nucleotides are TGTGCCACCAGCAGGGATCAGTATGAAGCTTTCTTT.

This clonotype was seen repeatedly, ten times or more. V gene TRBV14 combines with J gene TRBJ2-5; the D is unclear. This CDR3 has 12 residues. The germline CDR1 and CDR2 sequences are SGHDN and FVKESK. V was shortened by 4 bases and J by 5 bases, with 8 bases between the two germline ends. The CDR3 spells CASSRISETQYF. DNA of the CDR3: TGTGCCAGCAGCCGAATCAGTGAGACCCAGTACTTC.

This clonotype was seen only a few times. V and J are TRBV12-5 and TRBJ1-6; D is unresolved. The CDR3 extends over 13 amino acids. Between the trimmed V and J ends, which lost 5 bases and 13 bases, there was a span of 15 bases. Looked up from germline, CDR1 is LGHNT and CDR2 is FRNRAP. This CDR3 reads CASGIDPGLPLHF. In nucleotides, the CDR3 is TGTGCTAGTGGTATAGACCCTGGGTTGCCCCTCCACTTT.

This rearrangement joins TRBV6-2 or TRBV6-3 to TRBJ1-4; 7 bases match TRBD1. V lost 0 bases and J lost 4; bases outside the gene matches: 5. Germline V gene lookup returns CDR1 MNHEY and CDR2 SVGEGT. The CDR3 contains 16 residues. For the CDR3, the DNA is TGTGCCAGCAGTTACTCAGGGGGCATGGGTAATGAAAAACTGTTTTTT. Encoded protein: CASSYSGGMGNEKLFF.

This clonotype has a count of ten or more. The chain couples TRBV7-6 to TRBJ2-5, with D perhaps matching TRBD1 or TRBD2 (5 bases each). Looked up from germline, CDR1 is SGHVS and CDR2 is FNYEAQ. The CDR3 is 17 amino acids. Trimming took 8 bases from V and 2 from J, leaving 24 bases between them. The CDR3 is CASYPRSMGEPQETQYF. Here the CDR3 DNA reads TGTGCCAGCTACCCCCGCTCGATGGGGGAGCCACAAGAGACCCAGTACTTC.

The sample holds many counts of this clonotype. This chain connects TRBV28 to TRBJ2-3, with TRBD2 identical over 9 bases. CDR1 and CDR2 (germline): MDHEN, SYDVKM. CDR3 length equals 14 residues. The J segment lost 4 bases and the V segment lost 8 bases, leaving 7 bases of the junction unmatched. The CDR3 nucleotides are TGTGCCAGCTTTGGCGGGGGGGCCGCAGATACGCAGTATTTT. It encodes CASFGGGAADTQYF.

The V and J genes are TRBV9 and TRBJ2-1, with 7 nucleotides matching TRBD2. V lost 2 bases to trimming and J lost 8 bases; unmatched junction nucleotides: 10. The CDR3 spans 15 residues. Germline values: CDR1 SGDLS, CDR2 YYNGEE. CDR3 loop: CASSVGTMHRDEQFF. DNA of the CDR3: TGTGCCAGCAGCGTTGGGACTATGCATAGAGATGAGCAGTTCTTC.

This clonotype appeared many times. The chain is built from TRBV20-1 and TRBJ2-7, with D hard to call. CDR1 DFQATT and CDR2 SNEGSKA come from the germline V gene (reference sequence). The CDR3 runs 11 residues. The V end was cut by 6 bases, the J end by 2 bases, with 8 bases between. CDR3 bases: TGCAGTGCCCCCCCCGCCTACGAGCAGTACTTC. Residues: CSAPPAYEQYF.

Comment on this clonotype: This may stem from a read error, because a much larger clone lies one nucleotide away. Lacking the conserved final phenylalanine or tryptophan, this CDR3 likely reflects a read error. The rearrangement uses TRBV18 and TRBJ1-1; D uncertain. The CDR3 runs to 14 residues. V lost 0 bases and J 7 bases, leaving 12 bases between the germline ends. Germline V gives CDR1 KGHSH, CDR2 LQKENI. The CDR3 DNA is TGTGCCAGCTCACCACCGAGGCCGCAGAATGAAGCTTTCCTT. It encodes CASSPPRPQNEAFL.

The J gene is TRBJ2-1, the V gene TRBV2; 7 bases align to TRBD1. V was clipped by 7 bases and J by 0 bases; unmatched bases: 3. The CDR3 runs to 14 residues. Looked up from germline, CDR1 is SNHLY and CDR2 is FYNNEI. The CDR3 loop reads CASTWDSSYNEQFF. In nucleotides, the CDR3 is TGTGCCAGCACCTGGGACAGCTCCTACAATGAGCAGTTCTTC.

This chain links TRBV24-1 with TRBJ2-3; TRBD1 matches 7 bases. The CDR3 loop spans 15 amino acids. V shed 3 bases, J shed 4 bases, and the junction held 6 bases outside the gene matches. Germline CDR1 reads KGHDR; CDR2 reads SFDVKD. CDR3 residues: CATSDRQGLADTQYF. CDR3 in DNA: TGTGCCACCAGTGATCGACAGGGTTTGGCAGATACGCAGTATTTT.

This chain links TRBV20-1 with TRBJ1-5, with D tentatively TRBD1 (6 bases). This CDR3 is built from 14 residues. Germline CDR1 DFQATT, CDR2 SNEGSKA (reference sequence). The V end was cut by 5 bases, the J end by 5 bases, with 16 bases between. This CDR3 is CSAEDRKRDQPQHF. CDR3 DNA: TGCAGTGCTGAGGACAGAAAAAGGGATCAGCCCCAGCATTTT.

This clonotype was detected ten times or more. The V call is TRBV7-6, the J call TRBJ2-5; 7 positions agree with TRBD1. The CDR3 runs to 13 residues. Germline V gene lookup returns CDR1 SGHVS and CDR2 FNYEAQ. With 5 bases clipped from V and 3 bases from J, the junction kept 3 bases outside the gene matches. In nucleotides, the CDR3 is TGTGCCAGCAGCGACAGGGACGAAGAGACCCAGTACTTC. Amino acids: CASSDRDEETQYF.